Listed here are 5 T cell receptor beta chains from one sample, sequenced in a study of control samples from healthy donors and cancer patients (dated by TCRdb to 2019 to 2021). The library was obtained by the immunoSEQ multiplex PCR assay. TCRdb took this table from immuneACCESS and kept in-frame rearrangements with V and J called. Such tables lack part of the clones; where checked against another copy, unresolved V genes explain under half of the gap, and the rest is unexplained. Here the sample has roughly 86,000 clones; approximately 95% occur a single time. Together, the top ten hold about 1.5% of the sample. Sample: blood. These TCRs come from a woman aged 30 to 39 in good health.

A single count supports this clone. The gene calls are TRBV5-6 and TRBJ2-6; D ambiguous. The CDR3 extends over 14 amino acids. Germline V gene sequence: CDR1 SGHDT, CDR2 YYEEEE. V lost 2 bases to trimming and J lost 3 bases, with 6 bases between them. In DNA form, the CDR3 reads TGTGCCAGCAGCTTCCGTAGTGGGGCCAACGTCCTGACTTTC. Translated, it gives CASSFRSGANVLTF.

The V and J genes are TRBV29-1 and TRBJ2-2; TRBD1 aligns across 9 bases. The CDR3 length is 14 residues. With 1 base clipped from V and 5 bases from J, the junction kept 2 bases outside the gene matches. Germline CDR1 SQVTM, CDR2 ANQGSEA. The CDR3 region has the DNA TGCAGCGTTGAAGGGACAGGGGTTACCGGGGAGCTGTTTTTT. Amino acid sequence: CSVEGTGVTGELFF.

The chain recombines TRBV5-5 with TRBJ2-2; the D call may be TRBD1 or TRBD2 (5 bases each). V gave up 3 bases and J gave up 6 bases, with 24 bases separating them. CDR1 is SGHKS and CDR2 is YYEKEE in the germline V gene (reference sequence). The CDR3 is made up of 18 amino acids. In DNA form, the CDR3 reads TGTGCCAGCAGCTGGGGTCGGGGTTGGGGCTTTCGGCCCGGGGAGCTGTTTTTT. Protein product: CASSWGRGWGFRPGELFF.

The genes are TRBV11-1 and TRBJ2-7, with 8 bases that match TRBD1. The V and J ends lost 2 bases and 0 bases, in that order; junction bases with no gene match: 0. The CDR3 totals 14 residues. Germline V lookup: CDR1 SGHAT, CDR2 FQDESV (reference sequence). CDR3 coding DNA: TGTGCCAGCAGCTTACAGGGGGCCTCCTACGAGCAGTACTTC. Residues: CASSLQGASYEQYF.

This clone occurred a few times. The chain recombines TRBV15 with TRBJ2-7; 10 nucleotides line up with TRBD2. Germline lookup yields CDR1 LNHNV and CDR2 YYDKDF (reference sequence). The CDR3 contains 17 residues. V dropped 0 bases and J dropped 6; count of bases not matched to a gene: 11. CDR3: CATSRDWGLAGDVEQYF. The CDR3 DNA follows: TGTGCCACCAGCAGAGATTGGGGCCTAGCGGGAGATGTCGAGCAGTACTTC.